The next 26 T cell receptor beta chains were all read from a single sample in a study of CD8 T cells in ankylosing spondylitis. MiXCR, run by TCRdb on the 5' RACE reads, gives a single entry per CDR3 protein. The table lists roughly 440,000 distinct CDR3 sequences, 17% of them singletons. No cognate antigen is known for these TCRs. Study results and limitations: Ankylosing spondylitis blood seemed to carry a telltale TCR beta motif made of about 8 highly homologous variants.

The sequenced material came from blood, either unsorted or a sorted T cell fraction (not recorded which). All receptors derive from a male donor with ankylosing spondylitis.

The rearrangement joins TRBV5-1 to TRBJ2-3; 10 bases are shared with TRBD2. The length of the CDR3 is 15 residues. J lost 2 bases, V lost 5 bases, and 5 bases had no gene match. Per the germline V gene, CDR1 is SGHRS and CDR2 is YFSETQ. CDR3 bases: TGCGCCAGCAGACGGACTAGCGGAAACACAGATACGCAGTATTTT. Encoded protein: CASRRTSGNTDTQYF.

The chain is built from TRBV5-1 and TRBJ1-1; possibly TRBD1 for D (5 bases). Germline values: CDR1 SGHRS, CDR2 YFSETQ. The CDR3 runs 15 residues. V lost 3 bases and J lost 0, with 12 bases in between. The CDR3 region is CASSSPQGLNTEAFF. The CDR3 region has the DNA TGCGCCAGCAGCTCCCCCCAGGGCTTGAACACTGAAGCTTTCTTT.

This clonotype was counted at least ten times. The chain joins TRBV12-3 or TRBV12-4 to TRBJ2-3; no firm D call. Trimming pared 7 bases from V and 2 bases from J, leaving 7 bases between. This CDR3 is built from 12 residues. For the CDR3, the DNA is TGTGCCAGCACTCCACCCACAGATACGCAGTATTTT. Its translation is CASTPPTDTQYF.

This chain links TRBV12-3 or TRBV12-4 with TRBJ1-3, with a tentative D call TRBD1 (5 bases). The CDR3 is 16 amino acids. V was cut by 8 bases and J by 0 bases, with 17 bases left in between. The CDR3 nucleotides are TGTGCCAGCTCGAGTAAAGGGACGGACTCTGGAAACACCATATATTTT. As protein: CASSSKGTDSGNTIYF.

This clonotype has at least ten counts. The V and J genes are TRBV12-3 or TRBV12-4 and TRBJ2-1; D is ambiguous. Trimming cost V 2 bases and J 10 bases, with 9 bases left between them. CDR3 size: 12 residues. CDR3 DNA: TGTGCCAGCAGTTTATCTAGTCCCGAGCAGTTCTTC. Protein: CASSLSSPEQFF.

This clonotype came up many times. The rearrangement joins TRBV5-1 to TRBJ1-1; a possible D gene is TRBD1 (5 bases). The CDR3 has 13 amino acids. The V gene lost 0 bases and the J gene lost 7 bases, with 10 bases spanning the gap. Germline V gene lookup returns CDR1 SGHRS and CDR2 YFSETQ. CDR3 in DNA: TGCGCCAGCAGCTTGGTTGGCGGGGGTGAAGCTTTCTTT. Protein product: CASSLVGGGEAFF.

The chain uses TRBV20-1 and TRBJ2-3; TRBD2 aligns across 9 bases. V lost 0 bases, J lost 1 base, and 2 bases stayed unmatched. Looked up from germline, CDR1 is DFQATT and CDR2 is SNEGSKA (reference sequence). The CDR3 consists of 15 residues. CDR3: CSARDRLAGTDTQYF. In nucleotides, the CDR3 is TGCAGTGCTAGAGATCGACTAGCGGGCACAGATACGCAGTATTTT.

The chain carries TRBV6-2 or TRBV6-3 and TRBJ2-1; TRBD2 agrees at 16 bases. V lost 2 bases to trimming and J lost 7 bases; unmatched junction nucleotides: 14. The CDR3 runs to 20 residues. Per the germline V gene, CDR1 is MNHEY and CDR2 is SVGEGT. The CDR3 nucleotides read TGTGCCAGCAGTTACCCACCGGGACTAGCGGGAGGGGGGGCGCGTAATGAGCAGTTCTTC. It encodes CASSYPPGLAGGGARNEQFF.

There are a few counts of this clonotype. The chain couples TRBV5-1 to TRBJ1-4; D remains ambiguous. This CDR3 is built from 16 residues. The germline gives CDR1 SGHRS, CDR2 YFSETQ. V was trimmed by 4 bases and J by 3 bases, leaving 16 bases between them. For the CDR3, the DNA is TGCGCCAGCAGCCCCTCTGCCCGGCCCTCTAATGAAAAACTGTTTTTT. Its protein product is CASSPSARPSNEKLFF. The full variable domain, its missing parts supplied by reference TRBV5-1 and TRBJ1-4, is KAGVTQTPRYLIKTRGQQVTLSCSPISGHRSVSWYQQTPGQGLQFLFEYFSETQRNKGNFPGRFSGRQFSNSRSEMNVSTLELGDSALYLCASSPSARPSNEKLFFGSGTQLSVL.

This chain links TRBV27 with TRBJ2-5; D remains unclear. Germline-derived CDR1 and CDR2 are MNHEY and SMNVEV (reference sequence). This CDR3 comprises 13 residues. V was clipped by 2 bases and J by 7 bases, with 11 bases between them. CDR3 sequence reads: CASSLTTVGTQYF. DNA for the CDR3: TGTGCCAGCAGTTTAACTACAGTCGGGACCCAGTACTTC.

The rearrangement uses TRBV4-1 and TRBJ1-3; D call uncertain. V dropped 0 bases and J dropped 3 bases, with 9 bases sitting between them. Germline-derived CDR1 and CDR2 are MGHRA and YSYEKL. There are 15 residues in the CDR3. CDR3 amino acids: CASSQDLAVGNTIYF. DNA of the CDR3: TGCGCCAGCAGCCAAGATCTCGCAGTTGGAAACACCATATATTTT.

This clonotype has just a few counts. The CDR3 nucleotides are TGTGCCAGCTCACCACCGGGGGTTAACTACGAGCAGTACTTC. Translation gives CASSPPGVNYEQYF. The V and J genes are TRBV18 and TRBJ2-7, with D possibly being TRBD1 or TRBD2 (5 bases each). This CDR3 spans 14 amino acids. Trimming left V 0 bases short and J 3 bases short, with 9 bases between. CDR1 KGHSH and CDR2 LQKENI come from the germline V gene.

The rearrangement joins TRBV6-5 to TRBJ1-5; no definite D call. The CDR3 has 18 residues. V lost 2 bases and J lost 2, with 19 bases in between. CDR1 is MNHEY and CDR2 is SVGAGI in the germline V gene. Here the CDR3 reads CASSYRSRRTQGNQPQHF. The DNA of the CDR3 is TGTGCCAGCAGTTACCGAAGTAGAAGGACCCAGGGCAATCAGCCCCAGCATTTT.

This chain connects TRBV23-1 to TRBJ2-1; TRBD1 aligns across 8 bases. TRBV23-1 has ORF status, its function being uncertain. V was clipped by 3 bases and J by 3 bases; unmatched bases: 10. The CDR3 is made up of 17 amino acids. DNA for the CDR3: TGCGCCAGCAGTCACCAGGGGACAGGTCTTCTCTACAATGAGCAGTTCTTC. It translates to CASSHQGTGLLYNEQFF.

This clonotype was observed at least ten times. The rearrangement links TRBV20-1 to TRBJ2-3; no definite D call. Trimming removed 3 bases from V and 3 bases from J, with 7 bases in between. Germline values: CDR1 DFQATT, CDR2 SNEGSKA (reference sequence). The CDR3 totals 12 residues. The CDR3 region is CSASEFTDTQYF. The DNA of the CDR3 is TGCAGTGCTAGTGAGTTTACAGATACGCAGTATTTT.

This clonotype was detected a few times. The chain couples TRBV5-5 to TRBJ2-7; TRBD2 matches 10 bases. CDR1 and CDR2 from the germline V gene are SGHKS and YYEKEE (reference sequence). Trimming at V came to 2 bases and at J to 4 bases, leaving 6 bases not matched to a gene. This CDR3 contains 15 residues. CDR3 nucleotide sequence: TGTGCCAGCAGCTTACCGGGTAGCGGGGGGTACGAGCAGTACTTC. This gives the protein CASSLPGSGGYEQYF. Full variable domain (remainder filled in from reference TRBV5-5 and TRBJ2-7): DAGVTQSPTHLIKTRGQQVTLRCSPISGHKSVSWYQQVLGQGPQFIFQYYEKEERGRGNFPDRFSARQFPNYSSELNVNALLLGDSALYLCASSLPGSGGYEQYFGPGTRLTVT.

This clonotype came up many times. The genes are TRBV3-1 and TRBJ1-2; tentatively, D is TRBD1 (6 bases). This CDR3 is 14 amino acids long. CDR1 LGHDT and CDR2 YNNKEL come from the germline V gene (reference sequence). V dropped 4 bases and J dropped 4 bases, with 13 bases sitting between them. DNA of the CDR3: TGTGCCAGCAGCCCCCCGACAGGAGGCTATGGCTACACCTTC. It encodes CASSPPTGGYGYTF.

This clonotype has only a few counts. The CDR3 DNA follows: TGCAGTGCAAGTCGGGGGGATACAACAGGGGATAGCAATCAGCCCCAGCATTTT. It encodes CSASRGDTTGDSNQPQHF. The V and J genes are TRBV20-1 and TRBJ1-5, with TRBD1 matching over 7 bases. CDR1 and CDR2 (germline): DFQATT, SNEGSKA (reference sequence). After removal of 6 bases from V and 0 bases from J, the junction contained 17 bases not matched to a gene. This CDR3 contains 18 residues.

This clonotype was seen only once. At one end the junction does not follow the germline gene, possibly because of a read error. This chain joins TRBV28 and TRBJ2-2, with D possibly matching TRBD2 (6 bases). CDR3 size: 15 residues. Per germline, CDR1 MDHEN and CDR2 SYDVKM. Written as DNA, the CDR3 is TGTACCAGCAGCCCCGGCGGAGGGGAAACCGGGGAGCTGTTTTTT. Amino acids: CTSSPGGGETGELFF.

This clonotype was picked up many times. The rearrangement links TRBV24-1 to TRBJ2-3; the match to TRBD2 covers 9 bases. From germline, CDR1 is KGHDR and CDR2 SFDVKD. The CDR3 runs to 17 residues. With 4 bases clipped from V and 3 bases from J, the junction kept 10 bases outside the gene matches. The CDR3 DNA reads TGTGCCACCAGTGACCGGTTGCAGCGGGAGGATACAGATACGCAGTATTTT. Its protein is CATSDRLQREDTDTQYF.

The table lists this clonotype with a few counts. The chain couples TRBV4-2 to TRBJ1-3; D call uncertain. The V and J ends lost 1 base and 4 bases respectively, with 8 bases between them. CDR1 is LGHNA, CDR2 YNFKEQ, per germline. The CDR3 covers 14 residues. CDR3 amino acids: CASSQGLLGNTIYF. The CDR3 bases are TGTGCCAGCAGCCAAGGACTGTTGGGAAACACCATATATTTT.

The chain combines TRBV2 with TRBJ2-3, with no clear D. Germline lookup yields CDR1 SNHLY and CDR2 FYNNEI. The CDR3 has 12 amino acids. V was trimmed by 1 base and J by 4 bases, leaving 3 bases between them. CDR3 coding DNA: TGTGCCAGCAGTGAAGACGCAGATACGCAGTATTTT. It translates to CASSEDADTQYF.

The chain combines TRBV14 with TRBJ1-2, with 10 positions matching TRBD1. This CDR3 has 17 amino acids. Germline CDR1 and CDR2: SGHDN and FVKESK. The junction had 12 bases not matched to a gene; V was cut back by 0 bases and J by 8 bases. The CDR3 DNA is TGTGCCAGCAGCCAAGATGGAGGGACAGGGGCTCAACGGGGCTACACCTTC. The encoded protein is CASSQDGGTGAQRGYTF.

In its sample, this clonotype was seen a few times. The chain combines TRBV12-3 or TRBV12-4 with TRBJ2-1; 7 bases map to TRBD1. The length of the CDR3 is 15 residues. V was clipped by 3 bases and J by 3 bases; unmatched bases: 5. The CDR3 DNA follows: TGTGCCAGCAGTTTTAAGGGGGCGAGCTACAATGAGCAGTTCTTC. It encodes CASSFKGASYNEQFF.

This chain links TRBV20-1 with TRBJ1-2; weak D call: TRBD1 (5 bases). Trimming removed 3 bases from V and 4 bases from J, with 12 bases in between. Per germline, CDR1 DFQATT and CDR2 SNEGSKA (reference sequence). This CDR3 is built from 13 residues. CDR3 bases: TGCAGTGCTAGCGGGGGTACGGTCTATGGCTACACCTTC. Translating it yields CSASGGTVYGYTF.

This clonotype has just a few counts. The chain carries TRBV4-1 and TRBJ1-5, with D maybe TRBD1 (5 bases). The CDR3 is made up of 13 amino acids. Germline V gene lookup returns CDR1 MGHRA and CDR2 YSYEKL. The V gene lost 1 base and the J gene lost 5 bases, with 6 bases spanning the gap. CDR3 loop: CASSQGGHQPQHF. As DNA, the CDR3 is TGCGCCAGCAGCCAAGGGGGACATCAGCCCCAGCATTTT.